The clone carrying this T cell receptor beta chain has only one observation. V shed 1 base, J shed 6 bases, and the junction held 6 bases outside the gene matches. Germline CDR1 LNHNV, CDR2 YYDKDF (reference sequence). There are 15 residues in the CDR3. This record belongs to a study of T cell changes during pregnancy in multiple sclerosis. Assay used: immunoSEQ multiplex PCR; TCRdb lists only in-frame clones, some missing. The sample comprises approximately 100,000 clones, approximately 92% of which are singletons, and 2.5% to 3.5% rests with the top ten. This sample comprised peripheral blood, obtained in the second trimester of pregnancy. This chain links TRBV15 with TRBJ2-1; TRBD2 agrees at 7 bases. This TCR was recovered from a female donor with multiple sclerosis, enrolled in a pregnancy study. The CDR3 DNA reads TGTGCCACCAGCAGAGTAGCGGGCCCCTTCAATGAGCAGTTCTTC. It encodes CATSRVAGPFNEQFF.